Shown below are 22 T cell receptor beta chains from a single sample sequenced in a study of shared clonotypes between healthy human individuals. Method: immunoSEQ multiplex PCR; TCRdb's copy keeps in-frame clones and lacks some. The repertoire holds some 1.1 million clones, around three quarters seen once, with 0.89% in the top ten. Sequencing used memory CD4+ T cells from PBMCs. Noted subset: CD45RA-negative fraction. Receptor source: a young man in good health. Some clones in this sample may be carry-over from other donors' samples.

The sample holds many counts of this clone. The sample has other DNA sequences that encode this CDR3 too. V gene TRBV5-1 combines with J gene TRBJ2-2; perhaps D is TRBD1 or TRBD2 (5 bases each). Germline assignment: CDR1 SGHRS and CDR2 YFSETQ. The V end lost 0 bases, the J end lost 4 bases, and 10 bases lay between the germline ends. The CDR3 loop spans 15 amino acids. DNA of the CDR3: TGCGCCAGCAGCTTGGTAGTTGGGGGCACCGGGGAGCTGTTTTTT. Translated: CASSLVVGGTGELFF.

The chain is built from TRBV7-9 and TRBJ2-7; 8 bases match TRBD1. This CDR3 is built from 14 residues. The ends lost 3 bases at V and 4 bases at J; junction bases unmatched: 5. Germline V gene lookup returns CDR1 SEHNR and CDR2 FQNEAQ (reference sequence). The chain's CDR3 is CASSFGQGWYEQYF. CDR3 coding DNA: TGTGCCAGCAGCTTCGGACAGGGATGGTACGAGCAGTACTTC.

J is TRBJ2-5 and V is TRBV7-9; perhaps TRBD1 as D (6 bases). CDR1 and CDR2 from the germline V gene are SEHNR and FQNEAQ (reference sequence). The CDR3 has 13 residues. V lost 1 base and J lost 8, with 11 bases in between. The CDR3 loop reads CASSLVQGLTQYF. The CDR3 coding sequence is TGTGCCAGCAGCTTAGTACAGGGTCTTACCCAGTACTTC.

This clone was seen a handful of times. This chain joins TRBV7-9 and TRBJ1-1; tentative D call: TRBD1 (5 bases). V dropped 2 bases and J dropped 4 bases, with 17 bases sitting between them. The CDR3 sequence is 16 residues long. CDR1 and CDR2 (germline): SEHNR, FQNEAQ (reference sequence). For the CDR3, the DNA is TGTGCCAGCAGCTTAATTGGGGCGGGTGTAAGCACTGAAGCTTTCTTT. As protein: CASSLIGAGVSTEAFF.

About this clone: Within the sample, other DNA sequences also encode this same CDR3. This sequence joins TRBV10-2 and TRBJ1-1; D is possibly TRBD1 (6 bases). V lost 7 bases, J lost 8 bases, and 26 bases lay in between. This CDR3 comprises 16 residues. CDR1 is WSHSY, CDR2 SAAADI, per germline. CDR3 coding DNA: TGCGCCAGCATTCGAAACGACGGGGGGCGAGGCACCGAAGCTTTCTTT. It specifies CASIRNDGGRGTEAFF.

V and J are TRBV30 and TRBJ1-2; TRBD1 aligns across 8 bases. Germline trimming cut 2 bases from V and 6 bases from J; bases unmatched to any gene: 5. This CDR3 contains 13 residues. Germline V CDR1 and CDR2: GTSNPN, SVGIG (reference sequence). CDR3 nucleotides: TGTGCCTGGAGTTTCTGGGACAGGAATGGCTACACCTTC. Amino acids: CAWSFWDRNGYTF.

This clone was detected a few times. The chain links TRBV4-1 to TRBJ2-7, with 7 bases identical to TRBD1. The junction had 6 bases not matched to a gene; V was cut back by 4 bases and J by 0 bases. This CDR3 has 15 amino acids. CDR1 is MGHRA and CDR2 is YSYEKL in the germline V gene. CDR3 bases: TGCGCCAGCAGCCCGCAGGGGGTCGGCTCCTACGAGCAGTACTTC. This encodes CASSPQGVGSYEQYF.

The rearrangement uses TRBV29-1 and TRBJ2-1; tentative D call: TRBD1 (6 bases). CDR1 is SQVTM, CDR2 ANQGSEA, per germline. The ends were cut back, 2 bases at V and 13 bases at J, with 12 bases in the middle. The CDR3 is 11 residues long. The CDR3 sequence: CSVESTGEQFF. CDR3 bases: TGCAGCGTTGAATCGACAGGAGAACAGTTCTTC.

This clone has just a few counts. The chain carries TRBV7-2 and TRBJ2-3; D gene uncertain. V was clipped by 3 bases and J by 2 bases, with 12 bases between them. From germline, CDR1 is SGHTA and CDR2 FQGNSA. The CDR3 is 15 residues long. DNA of the CDR3: TGTGCCAGCAGCTTCTACCACTCCTCCACAGATACGCAGTATTTT. This encodes CASSFYHSSTDTQYF.

The chain recombines TRBV28 with TRBJ2-7; 8 bases line up with TRBD1. The ends lost 5 bases at V and 7 bases at J; junction bases unmatched: 10. CDR3 size: 14 residues. The germline gives CDR1 MDHEN, CDR2 SYDVKM. In nucleotides, the CDR3 is TGTGCCAGCAGTCCGTACAGGGGGGTCGATGAGCAGTACTTC. Its protein product is CASSPYRGVDEQYF.

V gene TRBV28 combines with J gene TRBJ1-1; 8 bases are a match to TRBD1. CDR1 is MDHEN and CDR2 is SYDVKM in the germline V gene. This CDR3 has 15 amino acids. V lost 8 bases and J lost 6; bases outside the gene matches: 14. The DNA of the CDR3 is TGTGCCAGCGGGCCAGACAGGGGAAGTCGGGCTGAAGCTTTCTTT. Amino acids: CASGPDRGSRAEAFF.

J is TRBJ2-2 and V is TRBV27; 9 bases are shared with TRBD1. J gave up 3 bases and V 6 bases, and 11 bases lay outside the gene matches. Germline V CDR1 and CDR2: MNHEY, SMNVEV (reference sequence). The CDR3 is made up of 17 amino acids. CDR3 loop: CASSLRWTGDYTGELFF. Here the CDR3 DNA reads TGTGCCAGCAGCCTTCGGTGGACAGGGGATTACACCGGGGAGCTGTTTTTT.

The chain carries TRBV2 and TRBJ2-1; TRBD2 aligns across 7 bases. V was pared by 4 bases and J by 9 bases, with 12 bases of the junction left unmatched. The CDR3 is 15 amino acids. Germline assignment: CDR1 SNHLY and CDR2 FYNNEI. CDR3 nucleotide sequence: TGTGCCAGCAGTGCGATTCTTGGGAGGGCCGGTGAGCAGTTCTTC. Protein: CASSAILGRAGEQFF.

The chain uses TRBV5-8 and TRBJ2-5; the match to TRBD2 covers 7 bases. CDR1 and CDR2 from the germline V gene are SGHTS and YDEGEE. V lost 7 bases, J lost 4 bases, and 10 bases stayed unmatched. This CDR3 spans 14 amino acids. The CDR3 nucleotides are TGTGCCAGCCCCCGGGAGGTCGGGGTAGAGACCCAGTACTTC. This encodes CASPREVGVETQYF. Together with reference TRBV5-8 and TRBJ2-5, the CDR3 gives the full variable domain: EAGVTQSPTHLIKTRGQQATLRCSPISGHTSVYWYQQALGLGLQFLLWYDEGEERNRGNFPPRFSGRQFPNYSSELNVNALELEDSALYLCASPREVGVETQYFGPGTRLLVL.

The chain couples TRBV28 to TRBJ1-1; no firm D call. The CDR3 covers 11 residues. CDR1 is MDHEN and CDR2 is SYDVKM in the germline V gene. V was pared by 6 bases and J by 8 bases, with 10 bases between. The DNA for the CDR3 is TGTGCCAGCAGCCCCTCCCGCGAAGCTTTCTTT. Translating it yields CASSPSREAFF.

The chain is built from TRBV27 and TRBJ1-4; D gene ambiguous. The CDR3 runs to 12 residues. Per the germline V gene, CDR1 is MNHEY and CDR2 is SMNVEV (reference sequence). Trimming cost V 6 bases and J 5 bases, with 7 bases left between them. CDR3 sequence: CASSRRNEKLFF. CDR3 bases: TGTGCCAGCAGCCGCCGAAATGAAAAACTGTTTTTT.

The rearrangement joins TRBV18 to TRBJ2-7, with D perhaps assigned TRBD1 or TRBD2 (6 bases each). This CDR3 region has 15 residues. The germline V gene has CDR1 KGHSH and CDR2 LQKENI. The V and J ends lost 3 bases and 3 bases respectively, with 15 bases between them. CDR3 nucleotide sequence: TGTGCCAGCTCACCTCTCGGGGGCCGGAACTACGAGCAGTACTTC. Translating it yields CASSPLGGRNYEQYF.

CDR3 protein: CASSQDRGGASTGELFF. The CDR3 DNA reads as TGTGCCAGTAGCCAAGACAGGGGAGGGGCGAGCACCGGGGAGCTGTTTTTT. The chain recombines TRBV19 with TRBJ2-2, with a tentative D call TRBD1 (8 bases). The CDR3 loop spans 17 amino acids. Trimming took 6 bases from V and 4 from J, leaving 21 bases between them. CDR1 and CDR2 (germline): LNHDA, SQIVND (reference sequence). The full variable domain, completed using reference TRBV19 and TRBJ2-2, is DGGITQSPKYLFRKEGQNVTLSCEQNLNHDAMYWYRQDPGQGLRLIYYSQIVNDFQKGDIAEGYSVSREKKESFPLTVTSAQKNPTAFYLCASSQDRGGASTGELFFGEGSRLTVL.

A remark on this clone: This same CDR3 is encoded by further DNA sequences in the sample. The chain carries TRBV4-1 and TRBJ1-2, with D perhaps matching TRBD1 (6 bases). Looked up from germline, CDR1 is MGHRA and CDR2 is YSYEKL. V gave up 3 bases and J gave up 2 bases, with 10 bases separating them. This CDR3 has 14 residues. DNA of the CDR3: TGCGCCAGCAGCCAGGGAGGGGGGAACTATGGCTACACCTTC. Translated, it gives CASSQGGGNYGYTF.

The table lists this clone with a count of one. This chain connects TRBV28 to TRBJ2-7, with 9 bases aligning to TRBD1. The CDR3 extends over 15 amino acids. Germline CDR1 reads MDHEN; CDR2 reads SYDVKM. The junction had 10 bases not matched to a gene; V was cut back by 6 bases and J by 4 bases. The DNA for the CDR3 is TGTGCCAGCAGCCGACCGGGACAGGGTAGGTACGAGCAGTACTTC. Its protein is CASSRPGQGRYEQYF.

The chain carries TRBV7-3 and TRBJ2-3, with D possibly TRBD1 on 6 matching bases. Germline V lookup: CDR1 SGHTA, CDR2 FQGTGA. CDR3 length: 14 amino acids. Deletions cut 4 bases from V and 6 bases from J, with 14 bases between. In DNA form, the CDR3 reads TGTGCCAGCAGCTCGGCACAGGGTACGGATACGCAGTATTTT. Encoded protein: CASSSAQGTDTQYF.

This clone came up once. V is TRBV2 and J is TRBJ2-2; 7 nucleotides align to TRBD2. The V and J ends lost 4 bases and 4 bases, in that order; junction bases with no gene match: 9. The CDR3 spans 16 residues. CDR1 is SNHLY and CDR2 is FYNNEI in the germline V gene. The CDR3 is CASSGQGGSRTGELFF. The CDR3 nucleotides read TGTGCCAGCAGTGGCCAGGGCGGGAGTCGCACCGGGGAGCTGTTTTTT.